These T cell receptor beta chains were read from a single sample in a study of Ad26.COV2.S vaccination and SARS-CoV-2 variants. The protocol was immunoSEQ multiplex PCR, while the TCRdb copy is restricted to in-frame clones and leaves out a portion. The sample has approximately 410,000 clones, roughly 90% seen once. Sequencing used peripheral blood, obtained in a trial of Ad26.COV2.S vaccine versus placebo. The receptors come from a person aged 18-65 years who received the Ad26.COV2.S COVID-19 vaccine or a placebo. CDR3s include the opening cysteine and the closing phenylalanine or tryptophan. The D gene is left open where the match is weak. Clone size appears in some rows only: once, few, many, or a class for an expanded clone.

clone_size	j_call	d_call	v_call	cdr3_length	cdr3_aa	cdr3_nt
once	TRBJ1-5	NA	TRBV6-1	13	CASSDRFIIPQHF	TGTGCCAGCAGTGACCGCTTTATCATCCCCCAGCATTTT
NA	TRBJ2-5	NA	TRBV28	12	CASSLLRETQYF	TGTGCCAGCAGCCTCTTGAGGGAGACCCAGTACTTC
NA	TRBJ2-5	TRBD1	TRBV7-6	14	CASSPRGRAETQYF	TGTGCCAGCAGCCCCAGGGGGCGGGCAGAGACCCAGTACTTC
NA	TRBJ2-1	TRBD2	TRBV27	15	CASSLASGGAGEQFF	TGTGCCAGCAGTTTAGCTAGCGGGGGGGCTGGAGAGCAGTTCTTC
NA	TRBJ1-2	NA	TRBV5-1	15	CASSLGLEWDYGYTF	TGCGCCAGCAGCTTAGGACTGGAATGGGACTATGGCTACACCTTC
NA	TRBJ2-7	NA	TRBV28	14	CASSSRLVAYEQYF	TGTGCCAGCAGTTCCCGACTAGTGGCCTACGAGCAGTACTTC
NA	TRBJ1-2	TRBD1	TRBV10-3	14	CAISESDRAAGYTF	TGTGCCATCAGTGAGTCTGACAGGGCAGCTGGCTACACCTTC
NA	TRBJ2-7	NA	TRBV6-2/TRBV6-3	14	CASSYSGVGYEQYF	TGTGCCAGCAGTTACTCAGGGGTTGGCTACGAGCAGTACTTC
NA	TRBJ1-4	NA	TRBV3-1/TRBV3-2	14	CASSLVQWGEKLFF	TGTGCCAGCAGCCTGGTCCAGTGGGGTGAAAAACTGTTTTTT
NA	TRBJ1-6	NA	TRBV4-1	16	CASSPNGFLGGSPLHF	TGCGCCAGCAGCCCAAACGGATTTCTTGGCGGCTCACCCCTCCACTTT